This is a list of T cell receptor beta chains from one sample in a study of Graves' ophthalmopathy and Graves' hyperthyroidism. TCRdb re-analysed the multiplex PCR reads in MiXCR, keeping a single row per CDR3 protein. The table records a few hundred thousand distinct CDR3 sequences, around 21% of them present only once. The sequenced sample consisted of peripheral blood. The receptors come from a woman between 18 and 29 years old with stable Graves' hyperthyroidism. CDR3s include the opening cysteine and the closing phenylalanine or tryptophan. A D gene is named only where the DNA matches it firmly. A row's size may be missing; if present it is once, few, many or a size class.

V	J	D	size	DNA	CDR3
TRBV20-1	TRBJ2-5	NA	few	TGCAGTGTGGATACGGAGACCCAGTACTTC	CSVDTETQYF
TRBV20-1	TRBJ2-7	TRBD1	many	TGCAGCTCCGCAGGATGGACAGGGTACGAGCAGTACTTC	CSSAGWTGYEQYF
TRBV7-9	TRBJ2-4	NA	many	TGTGCCAGCAGCTCAGACAGGTCACTAGCCAAAAACATTCAGTACTTC	CASSSDRSLAKNIQYF
TRBV2	TRBJ1-2	NA	many	TGTGCCAGCAGGATCGCGCACCTAGCTAACTATGGCTACACCTTC	CASRIAHLANYGYTF
TRBV12-3/TRBV12-4	TRBJ1-1	TRBD1	many	TGTGCCAGCAGTTCCAGACAGGGCGCCCGAGAAGCTTTCTTT	CASSSRQGAREAFF
TRBV11-1	TRBJ2-2	NA	many	TGTGCCAGCGAATACGTTTTTTCTAGGGCCGTCTTGGGCGGGGAGCTGTTTTTT	CASEYVFSRAVLGGELFF
TRBV7-2	TRBJ2-5	TRBD2	many	TGTGCCAGCAGCTTATGGACTAGAGCCGAAGAGACCCAGTACTTC	CASSLWTRAEETQYF
TRBV28	TRBJ1-5	TRBD1	many	TGTGCCAGCAGTCCGCCCCGACAGGGGGCGCTTTGGCAAACTCAGCCCCAGCATTTT	CASSPPRQGALWQTQPQHF
TRBV7-2	TRBJ2-7	NA	many	TGTGCCAGCAGCGCAGGTCGGGGTTCGGGCTACGAGCAGTACTTC	CASSAGRGSGYEQYF
TRBV4-1	TRBJ1-6	NA	NA	TGCGCCAGCAGCTCGCAGGGTCATGATTCACCCCTCCACTTT	CASSSQGHDSPLHF
TRBV27	TRBJ1-1	NA	NA	TGTGCCAGCAGTCCGGCTTCGGGGAACACTGAAGCTTTCTTT	CASSPASGNTEAFF
TRBV5-4	TRBJ1-1	NA	NA	TGTGCCAGCAGCCGCTGGGGGGGAGCGGACACTGAAGCTTTCTTT	CASSRWGGADTEAFF
TRBV9	TRBJ2-3	NA	many	TGTGCCAGCAGCCAGGGAGATACGCAGTATTTT	CASSQGDTQYF
TRBV2	TRBJ2-5	TRBD2	many	TGTGCCAGCAGACTAGCGGAACTCCAAGAGACCCAGTACTTC	CASRLAELQETQYF
TRBV20-1	TRBJ1-1	NA	many	TGCAGTGCTAGATACCAGCGAAGATTAAACACTGAAGCTTTCTTT	CSARYQRRLNTEAFF
TRBV2	TRBJ1-2	NA	NA	TGTGCCAGCAAGTTCATCGGGTATGGCTACACCTTC	CASKFIGYGYTF
TRBV2	TRBJ1-1	TRBD1	many	TGTGCCAGCAGTACAGGGGGAGATGAGACTGAAGCTTTCTTT	CASSTGGDETEAFF
TRBV9	TRBJ2-7	NA	many	TGTGCCAGCAGCCCAGGTAGCGCACGCTACGAGCAGTACTTC	CASSPGSARYEQYF
TRBV2	TRBJ1-2	TRBD1	many	TGTGCCAGCAAGGGACAGAACTATGGCTACACCTTC	CASKGQNYGYTF
TRBV11-2	TRBJ2-5	TRBD2	many	TGTGCCAGCAGATCGTCCAGCGGGAGTCAAGAGACCCAGTACTTC	CASRSSSGSQETQYF
TRBV10-3	TRBJ2-5	TRBD2	few	TGTGCCATCTCCCTGACTAGCGGGAGAGAGACCCAGTACTTC	CAISLTSGRETQYF
TRBV28	TRBJ2-5	NA	many	TGTGCCAGCTACACAGACCAAGAGACCCAGTACTTC	CASYTDQETQYF
TRBV7-8	TRBJ2-6	NA	many	TGTGCCAGCAGCTTAAGGCGGCTCTCTGGGGCCAACGTCCTGACTTTC	CASSLRRLSGANVLTF
TRBV12-3/TRBV12-4	TRBJ2-2	NA	many	TGTGCCAGCAGCCAGGGGAGGCAGTCCGGGGAGCTGTTTTTT	CASSQGRQSGELFF
TRBV28	TRBJ2-7	NA	many	TGTGCCAGCAGTTTTGACGAGGGGGGCCACGAGCAGTACTTC	CASSFDEGGHEQYF
TRBV19	TRBJ2-5	NA	few	TGTGCCAGTAGTATAAACAGGCGGGAGACCCAGTACTTC	CASSINRRETQYF
TRBV27	TRBJ1-5	NA	NA	TGTGCCAGCAGTCGGGCCGATAGCAATCAGCCCCAGCATTTT	CASSRADSNQPQHF
TRBV7-9	TRBJ2-7	TRBD1	NA	TGTGCCAGCAGCTTCTGGGACAGGGATGCCGAGCAGTACTTC	CASSFWDRDAEQYF
TRBV11-2	TRBJ2-7	NA	many	TGTGCCAGCAGCTTAGCGGGTAGCGACGAGCAGTACTTC	CASSLAGSDEQYF
TRBV20-1	TRBJ1-5	NA	many	TGCAGTGCTAGGGAGAATCAGCCCCAGCATTTT	CSARENQPQHF
TRBV4-1	TRBJ1-2	NA	few	TGCGCCAGCAGCCAAGATAGGGCAGGGTATGGCTACACCTTC	CASSQDRAGYGYTF
TRBV4-1	TRBJ2-4	NA	many	TGCGCCAGCAGCCGACTTCTCCTAGCCAAAAACATTCAGTACTTC	CASSRLLLAKNIQYF
TRBV11-2	TRBJ2-7	NA	many	TGTGCCAGCAGCCTAGAGTTGGGGTCTTCCTACGAGCAGTACTTC	CASSLELGSSYEQYF
TRBV10-3	TRBJ2-2	TRBD1	NA	TGTGCCATGTCGACAGGGGAAACCGGGGAGCTGTTTTTT	CAMSTGETGELFF
TRBV4-3	TRBJ2-5	TRBD2	few	TGCGCCAGCAGCCACGACCCGGGGGGAAGGGAGTACTTC	CASSHDPGGREYF
TRBV19	TRBJ1-2	TRBD1	NA	TGTGCCAGTAGTATTCGGGACAGGTCGAACTATGGCTACACCTTC	CASSIRDRSNYGYTF
TRBV20-1	TRBJ2-7	NA	many	TGCAGTGCTAGAGATACTAGGAGCTTTCACTACGAGCAGTACTTC	CSARDTRSFHYEQYF
TRBV20-1	TRBJ1-5	NA	many	TGCAGTGCTAGAGAGATTAGTGTCAGGGGCCAGCCCCAGCATTTT	CSAREISVRGQPQHF
TRBV11-2	TRBJ2-5	TRBD1	once	TGTGCCAGCAGCTTATTGGACAGGGAGACCCAGTACTTC	CASSLLDRETQYF
TRBV28	TRBJ2-7	TRBD1	NA	TGTGCCAGCAGTTTACCGCCCGGGACAGCCTCCTACGAGCAGTACTTC	CASSLPPGTASYEQYF
TRBV27	TRBJ2-7	TRBD1	many	TGTGCCAGCAGCTTCGGGGACAGGGAATACGAGCAGTACTTC	CASSFGDREYEQYF
TRBV4-1	TRBJ2-5	NA	few	TGCGCCAGCAGCTTTCGGACCGCGGCAGAGACCCAGTACTTC	CASSFRTAAETQYF
TRBV2	TRBJ2-5	TRBD2	NA	TGTGCCAGCAGTGGACTAGCGGGAGCAGGAGAGACCCAGTACTTC	CASSGLAGAGETQYF
TRBV28	TRBJ1-1	NA	many	TGTGCCAGCAGTTTTTGGGGGCGCAGGATGGATGCTTTCTTT	CASSFWGRRMDAFF
TRBV12-3/TRBV12-4	TRBJ2-6	TRBD1	NA	TGTGCCAGCAGTCGGACAGGGTTACCCTCTGGGGCCAACGTCCTGACTTTC	CASSRTGLPSGANVLTF
TRBV6-1	TRBJ2-7	NA	NA	TGTGCCAGCAGTCTGGAGGGTAACGATCAGTACTTC	CASSLEGNDQYF
TRBV28	TRBJ1-5	NA	many	TGTACCAGCAACTGGAGGGCCAATCAGCCCCAGCATTTT	CTSNWRANQPQHF
TRBV12-3/TRBV12-4	TRBJ1-1	TRBD1	many	TGTGCCAGCAGTTTTCGCAGGGGGCTAGGCGGGATGAACACTGAAGCTTTCTTT	CASSFRRGLGGMNTEAFF
TRBV6-5	TRBJ2-7	TRBD2	many	TGTGCCAGCAGTTACGTCGGTCCGAGCGGGAGTTTATACGAGCAGTACTTC	CASSYVGPSGSLYEQYF
TRBV20-1	TRBJ2-7	NA	NA	TGCAGTGCTAGAACGGTCCCTTCCTACGAGCAGTACTTC	CSARTVPSYEQYF
TRBV7-8	TRBJ1-2	NA	many	TGTGCCAGCACCGCCAGGCCGCAGGGAACTTCTCCCTATGGCTACACCTTC	CASTARPQGTSPYGYTF
TRBV7-6	TRBJ1-5	TRBD1	NA	TGTGCCAGCAGCTTAGCGGCAGGGGGCCTTCAGCCCCAGCATTTT	CASSLAAGGLQPQHF
TRBV6-2/TRBV6-3	TRBJ2-2	TRBD2	many	TGTGCCAGCAGTTACTCGACCCCCCTAGCGGGAGGAGCCGGGGAGCTGTTTTTT	CASSYSTPLAGGAGELFF
TRBV5-1	TRBJ2-2	TRBD2	many	TGCGCCAGCAGCTTGTTCTGGCTACGCGGGAGATCTAAGAACACCGGGGAGCTGTTTTTT	CASSLFWLRGRSKNTGELFF